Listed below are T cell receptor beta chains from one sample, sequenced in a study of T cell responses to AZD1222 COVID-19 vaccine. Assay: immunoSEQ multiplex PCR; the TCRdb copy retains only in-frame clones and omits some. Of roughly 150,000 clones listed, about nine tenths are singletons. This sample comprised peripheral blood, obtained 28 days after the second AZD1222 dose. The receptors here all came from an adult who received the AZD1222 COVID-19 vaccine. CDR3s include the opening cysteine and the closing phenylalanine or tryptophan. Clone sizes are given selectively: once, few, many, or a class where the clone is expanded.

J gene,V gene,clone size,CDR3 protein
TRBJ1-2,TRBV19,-,CASSIETGTYGYTF
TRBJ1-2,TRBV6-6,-,CASSYRGAGYTF
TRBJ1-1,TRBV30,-,CARDVRGNTEAFF
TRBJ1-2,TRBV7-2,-,CASSLGQQYGYTF
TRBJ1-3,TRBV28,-,CASSKRQGFAGNTIYF
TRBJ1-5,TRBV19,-,CASSTTPTRQSEPQHF
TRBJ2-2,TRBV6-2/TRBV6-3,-,CASSGGLVNTGELFF
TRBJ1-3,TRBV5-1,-,CASSLEGASGNTIYF
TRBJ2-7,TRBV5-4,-,CASSLPGTGPYEQYF
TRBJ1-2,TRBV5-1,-,CASSTGLSNYGYTF
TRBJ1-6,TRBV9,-,CASSSGTYNSPLHF
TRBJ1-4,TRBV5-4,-,CASSERQGSNEKLFF
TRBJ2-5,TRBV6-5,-,CASSYTVQETQYF
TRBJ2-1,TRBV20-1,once,CSASGLAGGQPYNEQFF
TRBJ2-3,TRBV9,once,CASRDSYATDTQYF
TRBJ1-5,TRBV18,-,CASSGTGIGQPQHF
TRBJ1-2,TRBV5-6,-,CASSLAPRGGTSGYTF
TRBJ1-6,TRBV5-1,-,CASSLQDPGNSPLHF
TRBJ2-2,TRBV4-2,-,CASSQGSGNTGELFF
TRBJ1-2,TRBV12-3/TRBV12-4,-,CARRGTKNGYTF
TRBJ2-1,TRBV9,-,CASSRSRLAGVSYNEQFF
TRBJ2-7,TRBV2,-,CASMASGIYEQYF
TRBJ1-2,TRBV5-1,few,CASSSGVADRYTF
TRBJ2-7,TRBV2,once,CASRPGPVSYEQYF
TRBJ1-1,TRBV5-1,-,CASSADSGRNTEAFF